The 2 T cell receptor beta chains below were found in one sample sequenced in a study of shared clonotypes between healthy human individuals. The repertoire was sequenced with immunoSEQ multiplex PCR; TCRdb's copy has only in-frame clones and lacks some. The table shows roughly 850,000 clones, with about 96% occurring only once. Cells designated naive CD8 were CD45RO-negative and were positively selected for CCR7, with terminally differentiated effector memory CD45RA+ cells excluded. The sample was naive CD8+ T cells sorted from blood. These receptors all stem from a man younger than 45 in good health.

The V and J genes are TRBV28 and TRBJ2-1; D not resolved. Trimming cost V 7 bases and J 0 bases, with 13 bases left between them. The CDR3 consists of 15 residues. Germline V gene data show CDR1 as MDHEN and CDR2 as SYDVKM. CDR3 DNA sequence: TGTGCCAGCACCCAACCGACAATCTCCTACAATGAGCAGTTCTTC. Its translation is CASTQPTISYNEQFF.

The chain employs TRBV27 and TRBJ1-4; D not resolved. The V gene's germline CDR1 is MNHEY and CDR2 SMNVEV (reference sequence). Trimming pared 4 bases from V and 5 bases from J, leaving 14 bases between. CDR3 length: 15 amino acids. CDR3 protein: CASSSHADRNEKLFF. CDR3 bases: TGTGCCAGCAGTTCCCACGCAGACCGGAATGAAAAACTGTTTTTT.